Below, 28 T cell receptor beta chains from the same sample are listed, as sequenced in a study of identical twins. TCRdb re-called the 5' RACE reads with MiXCR, one entry per CDR3 protein. Of some 600,000 distinct CDR3 sequences listed, about 7.6% are singletons. Another study also made use of these data, one on yellow fever vaccine responses in identical twins.

Sequences were obtained from PBMCs. These receptors all stem from a woman younger than 30 in good health.

The chain recombines TRBV20-1 with TRBJ1-1; possibly TRBD1 for D (6 bases). The germline V gene has CDR1 DFQATT and CDR2 SNEGSKA (reference sequence). Deletions cut 8 bases from V and 11 bases from J, with 15 bases between. The CDR3 extends over 10 amino acids. The CDR3 is CSQAHREAFF. DNA of the CDR3: TGCAGTCAAGCCCACAGGGAGGCTTTCTTT.

At least ten counts were recorded for this clonotype. The rearrangement links TRBV12-3 or TRBV12-4 to TRBJ2-3, with TRBD2 matching 10 bases. The J segment lost 1 base and the V segment lost 3 bases, leaving 10 bases of the junction unmatched. The CDR3 is 18 residues long. CDR3 loop: CASSFVAGGLIRTDTQYF. The CDR3 DNA reads as TGTGCCAGCAGTTTCGTAGCGGGAGGACTTATACGCACAGATACGCAGTATTTT.

This clonotype was seen at least ten times. J is TRBJ2-7 and V is TRBV10-3; 8 nucleotides line up with TRBD1. CDR1 and CDR2 from the germline V gene are ENHRY and SYGVKD. Trimming took 5 bases from V and 4 from J; bases not matched to a gene: 13. This CDR3 contains 16 residues. CDR3 sequence: CAISSSQGAERYEQYF. CDR3 nucleotides: TGTGCCATCAGTTCAAGCCAGGGGGCAGAACGGTACGAGCAGTACTTC.

The chain employs TRBV7-8 and TRBJ2-2; D might be TRBD2 (7 bases). Germline CDR1 SGHVS, CDR2 FQNEAQ. Trimming removed 2 bases from V and 9 bases from J, with 19 bases in between. This CDR3 has 16 residues. The CDR3 DNA sequence: TGTGCCAGCAGCTTAACGTGGGGGGGCGCTTCATGGGAGCTGTTTTTT. Protein: CASSLTWGGASWELFF.

The genes are TRBV7-8 and TRBJ1-5; D gene uncertain. The CDR3 spans 14 residues. The V end was cut by 2 bases, the J end by 4 bases, with 9 bases between. Germline-derived CDR1 and CDR2 are SGHVS and FQNEAQ. CDR3 bases: TGTGCCAGCAGCTTAACTGTAGAGAATCAGCCCCAGCATTTT. As protein: CASSLTVENQPQHF. Full variable domain (remainder filled in from reference TRBV7-8 and TRBJ1-5): GAGVSQSPRYKVAKRGQDVALRCDPISGHVSLFWYQQALGQGPEFLTYFQNEAQLDKSGLPSDRFFAERPEGSVSTLKIQRTQQEDSAVYLCASSLTVENQPQHFGDGTRLSIL.

This clonotype was observed at least ten times. The V gene is TRBV20-1, the J gene TRBJ2-3; 8 nucleotides line up with TRBD2. The CDR3 spans 15 residues. Trimming removed 6 bases from V and 6 bases from J; junction bases left unmatched: 14. Germline V gives CDR1 DFQATT, CDR2 SNEGSKA (reference sequence). DNA of the CDR3: TGCAGTGCAACCCCCCAGCGGGGGTCCCATGATACGCAGTATTTT. Amino acids: CSATPQRGSHDTQYF.

This clonotype was seen ten or more times. The CDR3 here is CASGWRPSEAFF. The CDR3 nucleotides are TGTGCTAGTGGTTGGAGACCCAGTGAAGCTTTCTTT. The V gene is TRBV12-5, the J gene TRBJ1-1; D unclear. V dropped 4 bases and J dropped 7 bases, with 10 bases sitting between them. Germline lookup yields CDR1 LGHNT and CDR2 FRNRAP. This CDR3 has 12 amino acids.

This clonotype was observed a handful of times. The chain carries TRBV6-1 and TRBJ2-2, with TRBD2 as a possible D gene (5 bases). The germline gives CDR1 MNHNS, CDR2 SASEGT. The CDR3 spans 13 residues. V shed 3 bases and J shed 8 bases, with 10 bases lying between them. The CDR3 sequence: CASSELRRGELFF. The DNA of the CDR3 is TGTGCCAGCAGTGAGCTTAGGAGGGGGGAGCTGTTTTTT.

This rearrangement joins TRBV29-1 to TRBJ2-3; TRBD1 matches at 9 bases. With 6 bases clipped from V and 0 bases from J, the junction kept 4 bases outside the gene matches. The germline V gene has CDR1 SQVTM and CDR2 ANQGSEA. The CDR3 runs to 14 residues. The CDR3 coding sequence is TGCAGCGTCCTGACAGGGGGAAGCACAGATACGCAGTATTTT. It translates to CSVLTGGSTDTQYF.

The chain recombines TRBV20-1 with TRBJ2-1; tentatively, D is TRBD1 (5 bases). Germline V gives CDR1 DFQATT, CDR2 SNEGSKA (reference sequence). The CDR3 extends over 11 amino acids. The germline V and J ends were trimmed by 4 bases and 9 bases, with 10 bases remaining between them. In DNA, the CDR3 is TGCAGTGCTAAAGGGCAGGGTGAGCAGTTCTTC. Encoded protein: CSAKGQGEQFF.

This clonotype was seen many times. The chain couples TRBV24-1 to TRBJ1-1; a possible D gene is TRBD1 (5 bases). Per germline, CDR1 KGHDR and CDR2 SFDVKD. CDR3 length: 15 amino acids. The germline V and J ends were trimmed by 1 base and 9 bases, with 17 bases remaining between them. The CDR3 loop is CATSDFQGSGTKAFF. Here the CDR3 DNA reads TGTGCCACCAGTGATTTCCAGGGATCCGGGACTAAAGCTTTCTTT.

The table lists this clonotype with a few counts. This chain uses TRBV10-2 with TRBJ1-5; D may be TRBD1 (5 bases). Trimming removed 7 bases at V and 4 bases at J, with 20 bases between. The CDR3 runs to 16 residues. CDR1 WSHSY and CDR2 SAAADI come from the germline V gene. CDR3: CASMKTAYEGNQPQHF. DNA for the CDR3: TGCGCCAGCATGAAGACAGCGTATGAGGGGAATCAGCCCCAGCATTTT.

This clonotype was observed a handful of times. CDR3 protein: CSVEDGVTSGRYNEQFF. The DNA of the CDR3 is TGCAGCGTTGAAGATGGGGTGACTAGCGGGAGGTACAATGAGCAGTTCTTC. The chain uses TRBV29-1 and TRBJ2-1; 13 bases match TRBD2. The CDR3 runs 17 residues. From germline, CDR1 is SQVTM and CDR2 ANQGSEA. Losses at the gene ends were 0 bases for V and 4 bases for J; bases not matched to a gene: 6.

This clonotype has ten or more counts. The V call is TRBV5-1, the J call TRBJ2-4; 12 nucleotides line up with TRBD2. Germline trimming cut 0 bases from V and 0 bases from J; bases unmatched to any gene: 10. This CDR3 is built from 20 residues. The germline CDR1 and CDR2 sequences are SGHRS and YFSETQ. In DNA, the CDR3 is TGCGCCAGCAGCTTGGGACTAGCGGGGGCCGAGGGGCTAGCCAAAAACATTCAGTACTTC. It specifies CASSLGLAGAEGLAKNIQYF.

The chain employs TRBV6-4 and TRBJ2-1; D not certain. Per the germline V gene, CDR1 is MRHNA and CDR2 is SNTAGT. Trimming removed 4 bases from V and 5 bases from J, with 9 bases in between. This CDR3 is 13 amino acids long. The CDR3 loop is CASSGTANNEQFF. CDR3 DNA sequence: TGTGCCAGCAGTGGGACGGCCAACAATGAGCAGTTCTTC.

This clonotype showed up just a few times. DNA of the CDR3: TGTGCCAGCAGCCAAGTACAGGGGGCTGGGGCCAACGTCCTGACTTTC. This sequence encodes CASSQVQGAGANVLTF. The chain joins TRBV3-1 to TRBJ2-6; 8 bases are shared with TRBD1. The CDR3 extends over 16 amino acids. The V gene's germline CDR1 is LGHDT and CDR2 YNNKEL (reference sequence). Trimming cost V 1 base and J 2 bases; bases outside gene matches: 1.

This clonotype appeared many times. CDR3 in amino acids: CASRTRDLVSPLHF. CDR3 sequence (DNA): TGTGCCAGCAGAACCCGGGACCTAGTTTCACCCCTCCACTTT. J is TRBJ1-6 and V is TRBV6-1; D may be TRBD1 (5 bases). The CDR3 is made up of 14 amino acids. Germline V lookup: CDR1 MNHNS, CDR2 SASEGT. V was cut by 6 bases and J by 9 bases, with 15 bases left in between.

This clonotype was observed a few times. This chain joins TRBV2 and TRBJ2-2; D may match TRBD1 or TRBD2 (5 bases each). Germline values: CDR1 SNHLY, CDR2 FYNNEI. The ends were cut back, 6 bases at V and 4 bases at J, with 12 bases in the middle. The CDR3 sequence is 14 residues long. CDR3 DNA: TGTGCCAGCAGGGGACCGGTGGGCACCGGGGAGCTGTTTTTT. Amino acids: CASRGPVGTGELFF. Full variable domain (outside the CDR3, taken from reference TRBV2 and TRBJ2-2): EPEVTQTPSHQVTQMGQEVILRCVPISNHLYFYWYRQILGQKVEFLVSFYNNEISEKSEIFDDQFSVERPDGSNFTLKIRSTKLEDSAMYFCASRGPVGTGELFFGEGSRLTVL.

The chain joins TRBV5-1 to TRBJ2-7, with TRBD1 matching 8 bases. Germline V lookup: CDR1 SGHRS, CDR2 YFSETQ. J gave up 5 bases and V 6 bases, and 10 bases lay outside the gene matches. The CDR3 runs to 14 residues. CDR3 DNA sequence: TGCGCCAGCACCCCTCGAAGGACAGGGCACGAGCAGTACTTC. Translation: CASTPRRTGHEQYF.

This clonotype was seen ten or more times. The chain combines TRBV4-1 with TRBJ1-3; 7 nucleotides agree with TRBD1. Germline lookup yields CDR1 MGHRA and CDR2 YSYEKL. With 3 bases clipped from V and 0 bases from J, the junction kept 5 bases outside the gene matches. The CDR3 totals 16 residues. CDR3 sequence: CASSHGQEFSGNTIYF. CDR3 DNA sequence: TGCGCCAGCAGCCACGGACAGGAGTTCTCTGGAAACACCATATATTTT.

The chain combines TRBV3-1 with TRBJ2-1, with D perhaps TRBD1 (5 bases). The CDR3 has 15 residues. Germline loops: CDR1 LGHDT, CDR2 YNNKEL (reference sequence). Trimming removed 2 bases at V and 5 bases at J, with 13 bases between. DNA for the CDR3: TGTGCCAGCAGCCAACCAAACAGGTTGAACAATGAGCAGTTCTTC. It encodes CASSQPNRLNNEQFF.

In its sample, this clonotype was seen many times. V gene TRBV20-1 combines with J gene TRBJ2-5; maybe TRBD1 (5 bases). Germline loops: CDR1 DFQATT, CDR2 SNEGSKA (reference sequence). The CDR3 spans 14 residues. The V gene lost 0 bases and the J gene lost 0 bases, with 8 bases spanning the gap. This CDR3 is CSARDYRYQETQYF. CDR3 nucleotides: TGCAGTGCTAGAGACTACAGGTACCAAGAGACCCAGTACTTC.

This clonotype was detected ten times or more. The V call is TRBV9, the J call TRBJ1-1, with D possibly matching TRBD1 (5 bases). Looked up from germline, CDR1 is SGDLS and CDR2 is YYNGEE. V was shortened by 0 bases and J by 4 bases, with 13 bases between the two germline ends. This CDR3 contains 15 residues. This CDR3 is CASSVGSGLSTEAFF. CDR3 sequence (DNA): TGTGCCAGCAGCGTAGGTTCGGGGCTCTCCACTGAAGCTTTCTTT.

At least ten counts were recorded for this clonotype. The chain recombines TRBV5-1 with TRBJ2-2; either TRBD1 or TRBD2 may fit D (5 bases each). The CDR3 extends over 17 amino acids. The germline gives CDR1 SGHRS, CDR2 YFSETQ. V was pared by 4 bases and J by 2 bases, with 18 bases between. CDR3 nucleotide sequence: TGCGCCAGCAGCACAGGAACTGGGAGCTCTAACACCGGGGAGCTGTTTTTT. Protein sequence: CASSTGTGSSNTGELFF.

This clonotype was recorded many times. The V gene is TRBV29-1, the J gene TRBJ1-2, with 9 nucleotides matching TRBD1. The CDR3 runs to 13 residues. Germline CDR1 reads SQVTM; CDR2 reads ANQGSEA. J gave up 7 bases and V 0 bases, and 3 bases lay outside the gene matches. Written as DNA, the CDR3 is TGCAGCGTTGAAGACACAGGGGGCTCTGGCTACACCTTC. Translation: CSVEDTGGSGYTF.

The V and J genes are TRBV27 and TRBJ2-4; 9 bases match TRBD1. CDR1 MNHEY and CDR2 SMNVEV come from the germline V gene (reference sequence). Trimming cost V 3 bases and J 0 bases; bases outside gene matches: 9. The CDR3 consists of 18 residues. The CDR3 reads CASSFLTGGGEAKNIQYF. The CDR3 DNA sequence: TGTGCCAGCAGTTTTCTGACAGGGGGTGGCGAAGCCAAAAACATTCAGTACTTC.

This clonotype was seen many times. The chain is built from TRBV12-3 or TRBV12-4 and TRBJ2-2, with 8 bases lining up with TRBD1. J lost 6 bases, V lost 7 bases, and 10 bases had no gene match. The CDR3 consists of 15 residues. DNA for the CDR3: TGTGCCAGCAATTCTATGGACAGGGTCTCCGGGGAGCTGTTTTTT. The encoded protein is CASNSMDRVSGELFF.

This clonotype turned up a few times. The gene calls are TRBV11-2 and TRBJ2-5; 8 bases are a match to TRBD2. Germline values: CDR1 SGHAT, CDR2 FQNNGV. This CDR3 contains 14 residues. Trimming took 4 bases from V and 7 from J; bases not matched to a gene: 8. The CDR3 here is CASSSVGGAGTQYF. CDR3 in DNA: TGTGCCAGCAGCTCTGTCGGGGGGGCCGGGACCCAGTACTTC.